This is a list of T cell receptor beta chains from one sample in a study of cytomegalovirus exposure and HLA in healthy donors. Profiled with immunoSEQ multiplex PCR; TCRdb holds only in-frame clones, not every one. With roughly 74,000 clones in the sample, the ten largest clones hold roughly 8%. The specimen sequenced was PBMCs. These receptors came from a female donor in good health and CMV-seropositive. Both conserved end residues are part of each CDR3. Fields, in order: V gene, J gene, D gene, CDR3 DNA, CDR3 protein. D genes are given only for firm matches.

v_call: TRBV5-1
j_call: TRBJ1-2
d_call: NA
cdr3_nt: TGCGCCAGCAGCTCTCCCAGGACACTATATGGCTACACCTTC
cdr3_aa: CASSSPRTLYGYTF

v_call: TRBV9
j_call: TRBJ1-2
d_call: NA
cdr3_nt: TGTGCCAGCAGCGTATCACCCCACTCGCAGGGAATCCATGGCTACACCTTC
cdr3_aa: CASSVSPHSQGIHGYTF

v_call: TRBV5-4
j_call: TRBJ2-1
d_call: NA
cdr3_nt: TGTGCCAGCAGCTTGGGGGGCCGGGCCTACAATGAGCAGTTCTTC
cdr3_aa: CASSLGGRAYNEQFF

v_call: TRBV29-1
j_call: TRBJ2-1
d_call: NA
cdr3_nt: TGCAGCGGTCTGGCGGGAAACTACAATGAGCAGTTCTTC
cdr3_aa: CSGLAGNYNEQFF

v_call: TRBV5-1
j_call: TRBJ1-5
d_call: NA
cdr3_nt: TGCGCCAGCAGGGTGGACACGCTTAGCAATCAGCCCCAGCATTTT
cdr3_aa: CASRVDTLSNQPQHF

v_call: TRBV29-1
j_call: TRBJ2-7
d_call: TRBD1
cdr3_nt: TGCAGCGTTGAAGCCACGACAGGGGACGACTACGAGCAGTACTTC
cdr3_aa: CSVEATTGDDYEQYF

v_call: TRBV6-1
j_call: TRBJ1-5
d_call: NA
cdr3_nt: TGTGCCAGCAGCCTGGACACATATAGCAATCAGCCCCAGCATTTT
cdr3_aa: CASSLDTYSNQPQHF

v_call: TRBV4-1
j_call: TRBJ1-5
d_call: TRBD1
cdr3_nt: TGCGCCAGCAGCCAGGGAACAGGGGCCCTCTCGCAGCCCCAGCATTTT
cdr3_aa: CASSQGTGALSQPQHF

v_call: TRBV2
j_call: TRBJ2-2
d_call: TRBD2
cdr3_nt: TGTGCCAGCAGTGAAGGACTAGCGGGAGGCACCGGGGAGCTGTTTTTT
cdr3_aa: CASSEGLAGGTGELFF

v_call: TRBV4-1
j_call: TRBJ2-7
d_call: NA
cdr3_nt: TGCGCCAGCAGCCGGGAGGCTAGCTCGACCTACGAGCAGTACTTC
cdr3_aa: CASSREASSTYEQYF

v_call: TRBV27
j_call: TRBJ2-7
d_call: TRBD1
cdr3_nt: TGTGCCAGCAGTGTCGGGACAGTCGCCTACGAGCAGTACTTC
cdr3_aa: CASSVGTVAYEQYF

v_call: TRBV27
j_call: TRBJ1-1
d_call: TRBD1
cdr3_nt: TGTGCCAGCAATTTCCTTCTTGGACAGGGTGAAGCTTTCTTT
cdr3_aa: CASNFLLGQGEAFF